The 26 T cell receptor beta chains in this list originate from one sample, sequenced in a study of cytomegalovirus exposure and HLA in healthy donors. With 60 Vbeta and 13 Jbeta primers, the PCR was carried out. Using immunoSEQ multiplex PCR, the repertoire was profiled, and TCRdb retains in-frame clones only, with some absent. Among roughly 240,000 clones, around 80% were seen once, and the ten largest hold about 0.45%. What was sequenced was PBMCs. Receptors were obtained from a boy younger than 18 in good health and CMV-seronegative.

The chain employs TRBV2 and TRBJ1-4, with 7 nucleotides matching TRBD1. The CDR3 has 15 residues. The V gene's germline CDR1 is SNHLY and CDR2 FYNNEI. The junction had 8 bases not matched to a gene; V was cut back by 3 bases and J by 7 bases. This CDR3 reads CASSDYRGRGEKLFF. For the CDR3, the DNA is TGTGCCAGCAGTGATTATAGGGGGCGCGGTGAAAAACTGTTTTTT. The full variable domain, with the rest looked up from reference TRBV2 and TRBJ1-4, is EPEVTQTPSHQVTQMGQEVILRCVPISNHLYFYWYRQILGQKVEFLVSFYNNEISEKSEIFDDQFSVERPDGSNFTLKIRSTKLEDSAMYFCASSDYRGRGEKLFFGSGTQLSVL.

The gene calls are TRBV19 and TRBJ1-2, with TRBD1 identical over 8 bases. J lost 3 bases, V lost 3 bases, and 3 bases had no gene match. Looked up from germline, CDR1 is LNHDA and CDR2 is SQIVND (reference sequence). CDR3 length: 14 amino acids. The CDR3 here is CASSMDREDYGYTF. CDR3 nucleotides: TGTGCCAGTAGTATGGACAGGGAGGACTATGGCTACACCTTC.

The rearrangement links TRBV30 to TRBJ1-2, with 8 bases lining up with TRBD1. V was pared by 4 bases and J by 1 base, with 11 bases of the junction left unmatched. The CDR3 has 16 amino acids. Germline V gives CDR1 GTSNPN, CDR2 SVGIG (reference sequence). The CDR3 reads CAWIGQGGPLNYGYTF. The CDR3 DNA reads as TGTGCCTGGATTGGACAGGGAGGTCCCCTTAACTATGGCTACACCTTC.

The rearrangement uses TRBV5-6 and TRBJ2-7; TRBD1 matches 7 bases. V was pared by 4 bases and J by 1 base, with 8 bases of the junction left unmatched. The CDR3 covers 15 residues. Germline assignment: CDR1 SGHDT and CDR2 YYEEEE. The CDR3 spells CASSVSQGRSYEQYF. Written as DNA, the CDR3 is TGTGCCAGCAGCGTATCACAGGGGAGATCCTACGAGCAGTACTTC.

This clone was counted between two and nine times. V is TRBV10-3 and J is TRBJ2-7, with a weak D call TRBD2 (6 bases). Germline loops: CDR1 ENHRY, CDR2 SYGVKD. The CDR3 consists of 14 residues. With 10 bases removed from V and 0 bases from J, the gap between germline ends came to 16 bases. Here the CDR3 DNA reads TGTGCCAGCGACGGAGGGCCGAGCTCCTACGAGCAGTACTTC. It yields the protein CASDGGPSSYEQYF.

The chain combines TRBV5-1 with TRBJ1-2; 7 bases fit TRBD1. CDR1 and CDR2 (germline): SGHRS, YFSETQ. V shed 2 bases and J 6 bases; nucleotides not matched to a gene: 10. There are 15 residues in the CDR3. The chain's CDR3 is CASSFNRGGVDGYTF. CDR3 coding DNA: TGCGCCAGCAGCTTTAACAGGGGAGGCGTTGATGGCTACACCTTC.

The genes are TRBV6-4 and TRBJ2-7; D is perhaps TRBD2 (5 bases). CDR1 MRHNA and CDR2 SNTAGT come from the germline V gene. This CDR3 comprises 14 residues. V lost 9 bases to trimming and J lost 3 bases, with 18 bases between them. For the CDR3, the DNA is TGTGCCAGACCCCTCAGGACGGGGATCTACGAGCAGTACTTC. Residues: CARPLRTGIYEQYF.

In its sample, this clone was seen once. J is TRBJ2-7 and V is TRBV2, with 12 bases aligning to TRBD2. The CDR3 consists of 15 residues. Looked up from germline, CDR1 is SNHLY and CDR2 is FYNNEI. The junction had 4 bases not matched to a gene; V was cut back by 5 bases and J by 2 bases. The CDR3 spells CASSPTSGRPYEQYF. DNA of the CDR3: TGTGCCAGCAGTCCGACTAGCGGGAGACCCTACGAGCAGTACTTC.

A few counts support this clone. The chain has TRBV7-6 and TRBJ2-2; no reliable D call. The germline V gene encodes CDR1 SGHVS and CDR2 FNYEAQ. The CDR3 sequence is 17 residues long. Trimming left V 3 bases short and J 1 base short, with 15 bases between. The CDR3 reads CASSLNPPGLNTGELFF. CDR3 sequence (DNA): TGTGCCAGCAGCTTGAATCCCCCAGGTTTGAACACCGGGGAGCTGTTTTTT.

The rearrangement links TRBV30 to TRBJ2-5; D possibly corresponds to TRBD1 (6 bases). CDR3 length: 13 residues. Deletions cut 5 bases from V and 9 bases from J, with 19 bases between. Per germline, CDR1 GTSNPN and CDR2 SVGIG (reference sequence). This CDR3 is CAWDRDKGDPQYF. The CDR3 DNA reads as TGTGCCTGGGACCGGGACAAAGGTGATCCCCAGTACTTC.

This rearrangement joins TRBV12-5 to TRBJ1-5, with 7 bases lining up with TRBD1. CDR3 length: 15 amino acids. Trimming at V came to 6 bases and at J to 5 bases, leaving 10 bases not matched to a gene. Germline-derived CDR1 and CDR2 are LGHNT and FRNRAP. The CDR3 region has the DNA TGTGCTAGTGGCCCTCTGACAGGGAGCGATCAGCCCCAGCATTTT. Residues: CASGPLTGSDQPQHF.

The V call is TRBV9, the J call TRBJ2-1, with 10 nucleotides matching TRBD2. Trimming cost V 6 bases and J 9 bases; bases outside gene matches: 15. The CDR3 is made up of 16 amino acids. CDR1 and CDR2 (germline): SGDLS, YYNGEE. As DNA, the CDR3 is TGTGCCAGCAACCAGCCACTAGCGGGACTTCCGGGTGAGCAGTTCTTC. Protein: CASNQPLAGLPGEQFF.

This sequence joins TRBV2 and TRBJ2-7, with 9 bases that match TRBD1. The CDR3 is made up of 14 amino acids. In germline, CDR1 is SNHLY, CDR2 FYNNEI. Germline trimming cut 6 bases from V and 6 bases from J; bases unmatched to any gene: 9. In nucleotides, the CDR3 is TGTGCCAGCAGCCGGGACAGGGTAAAAGGCGAGCAGTACTTC. It translates to CASSRDRVKGEQYF.

The V call is TRBV4-1, the J call TRBJ2-7; TRBD1 agrees at 10 bases. V was pared by 4 bases and J by 8 bases, with 17 bases of the junction left unmatched. The germline V gene has CDR1 MGHRA and CDR2 YSYEKL. The CDR3 runs 17 residues. The CDR3 DNA sequence: TGCGCCAGCAGCCCCCCCCTTATGGGACAGGGGTATATGCAGCAGTACTTC. Protein product: CASSPPLMGQGYMQQYF.

The chain is built from TRBV29-1 and TRBJ2-7, with 15 bases lining up with TRBD2. With V trimmed by 4 bases and J by 6 bases, 1 base remained unmatched. Germline V gives CDR1 SQVTM, CDR2 ANQGSEA. This CDR3 has 13 amino acids. DNA for the CDR3: TGCAGCGTTGGGGGACTAGCGGGGGGCGAGCAGTACTTC. Translating gives CSVGGLAGGEQYF.

This clone was seen a few times. V gene TRBV11-3 combines with J gene TRBJ1-1; D is undetermined. Germline V gene data show CDR1 as SGHNT and CDR2 as YENEEA. Trimming took off 0 bases at V and 4 bases at J, with 18 bases between the two ends. CDR3 length: 17 amino acids. CDR3 residues: CASSLDRLDSYPTEAFF. CDR3 sequence (DNA): TGTGCCAGCAGCTTAGATCGCCTGGACTCCTACCCCACTGAAGCTTTCTTT. The full variable domain, rest sourced from reference TRBV11-3 and TRBJ1-1, is EAGVVQSPRYKIIEKKQPVAFWCNPISGHNTLYWYLQNLGQGPELLIRYENEEAVDDSQLPKDRFSAERLKGVDSTLKIQPAELGDSAVYLCASSLDRLDSYPTEAFFGQGTRLTVV.

This clone was observed a few times. The chain is built from TRBV7-6 and TRBJ1-6, with unresolved D. This CDR3 comprises 15 residues. V was pared by 1 base and J by 9 bases, with 13 bases between. CDR1 and CDR2 from the germline V gene are SGHVS and FNYEAQ. In nucleotides, the CDR3 is TGTGCCAGCAGCTTAGAGTTGGAGACTGGTTCACCCCTCCACTTT. Amino acid sequence: CASSLELETGSPLHF.

CDR3 sequence reads: CASSFGLSYEQYF. CDR3 sequence (DNA): TGTGCCAGCAGCTTTGGGCTATCCTACGAGCAGTACTTC. The chain recombines TRBV5-4 with TRBJ2-7, with unresolved D. V lost 2 bases, J lost 1 base, and 7 bases lay in between. The CDR3 is made up of 13 amino acids. Germline CDR1 and CDR2: SGHNT and YYREEE (reference sequence).

This chain connects TRBV4-2 to TRBJ2-7, with 7 bases fitting TRBD1. V lost 2 bases, J lost 0 bases, and 4 bases stayed unmatched. In germline, CDR1 is LGHNA, CDR2 YNFKEQ. The CDR3 is made up of 15 amino acids. Here the CDR3 DNA reads TGTGCCAGCAGCCAAAGTGGGGACAGCTCCTACGAGCAGTACTTC. Translation: CASSQSGDSSYEQYF.

The chain joins TRBV7-3 to TRBJ1-2; weak D call: TRBD1 (5 bases). Germline V lookup: CDR1 SGHTA, CDR2 FQGTGA. The V and J ends lost 6 bases and 4 bases respectively, with 24 bases between them. This CDR3 is built from 17 residues. This chain's CDR3 is CASRVTWTLGSLYGYTF. DNA for the CDR3: TGTGCCAGCAGGGTTACTTGGACACTCGGGTCCCTCTATGGCTACACCTTC.

In its sample, this clone was seen a few times. CDR3 amino acids: CASSPLKVPSLQETQYF. As DNA, the CDR3 is TGTGCCAGCTCACCACTGAAAGTTCCTAGCCTACAAGAGACCCAGTACTTC. The rearrangement uses TRBV18 and TRBJ2-5; a possible D gene is TRBD2 (5 bases). V was trimmed by 1 base and J by 2 bases, leaving 17 bases between them. Per the germline V gene, CDR1 is KGHSH and CDR2 is LQKENI. The CDR3 sequence is 17 residues long.

The chain links TRBV5-4 to TRBJ1-1, with TRBD1 matching over 12 bases. Germline CDR1 and CDR2: SGHNT and YYREEE (reference sequence). J was trimmed by 10 bases and V by 0 bases; bases with no gene match: 10. This CDR3 is 16 amino acids long. The CDR3 coding sequence is TGTGCCAGCAGCTTGGGGTTAACGGGACAGGGGGCTGGAGCTTTCTTT. It encodes CASSLGLTGQGAGAFF. The full variable domain, its missing parts supplied by reference TRBV5-4 and TRBJ1-1, is ETGVTQSPTHLIKTRGQQVTLRCSSQSGHNTVSWYQQALGQGPQFIFQYYREEENGRGNFPPRFSGLQFPNYSSELNVNALELDDSALYLCASSLGLTGQGAGAFFGQGTRLTVV.

This clone was seen a single time. CDR3 in DNA: TGCGCCAGCAGCTTGTCCGTCAGGGGGCGATTTAATTCACCCCTCCACTTT. Translation gives CASSLSVRGRFNSPLHF. The chain uses TRBV5-1 and TRBJ1-6; 8 bases line up with TRBD1. CDR3 length equals 17 residues. Losses at the gene ends were 1 base for V and 6 bases for J; bases not matched to a gene: 9. The germline V gene encodes CDR1 SGHRS and CDR2 YFSETQ.

This chain connects TRBV4-1 to TRBJ2-3; tentatively, D is TRBD1 (5 bases). This CDR3 has 15 residues. The germline V gene has CDR1 MGHRA and CDR2 YSYEKL. V lost 1 base and J lost 4, with 12 bases in between. The CDR3 nucleotides are TGCGCCAGCAGCCAAGGACCAGGGTCCGCAGATACGCAGTATTTT. Translation gives CASSQGPGSADTQYF.

This chain uses TRBV29-1 with TRBJ1-2, with 7 nucleotides matching TRBD1. The CDR3 sequence is 13 residues long. J lost 3 bases, V lost 6 bases, and 7 bases had no gene match. CDR1 is SQVTM and CDR2 is ANQGSEA in the germline V gene. Here the CDR3 reads CSVEPRGDYGYTF. Here the CDR3 DNA reads TGCAGCGTGGAGCCCAGGGGGGACTATGGCTACACCTTC.

The J gene is TRBJ2-7, the V gene TRBV5-1; perhaps TRBD1 as D (5 bases). Germline CDR1 reads SGHRS; CDR2 reads YFSETQ. Between the trimmed V and J ends, which lost 0 bases and 2 bases, there was a span of 12 bases. The CDR3 loop spans 15 amino acids. CDR3 protein: CASSLAPPTAYEQYF. The CDR3 nucleotides are TGCGCCAGCAGCTTGGCCCCCCCGACAGCCTACGAGCAGTACTTC.